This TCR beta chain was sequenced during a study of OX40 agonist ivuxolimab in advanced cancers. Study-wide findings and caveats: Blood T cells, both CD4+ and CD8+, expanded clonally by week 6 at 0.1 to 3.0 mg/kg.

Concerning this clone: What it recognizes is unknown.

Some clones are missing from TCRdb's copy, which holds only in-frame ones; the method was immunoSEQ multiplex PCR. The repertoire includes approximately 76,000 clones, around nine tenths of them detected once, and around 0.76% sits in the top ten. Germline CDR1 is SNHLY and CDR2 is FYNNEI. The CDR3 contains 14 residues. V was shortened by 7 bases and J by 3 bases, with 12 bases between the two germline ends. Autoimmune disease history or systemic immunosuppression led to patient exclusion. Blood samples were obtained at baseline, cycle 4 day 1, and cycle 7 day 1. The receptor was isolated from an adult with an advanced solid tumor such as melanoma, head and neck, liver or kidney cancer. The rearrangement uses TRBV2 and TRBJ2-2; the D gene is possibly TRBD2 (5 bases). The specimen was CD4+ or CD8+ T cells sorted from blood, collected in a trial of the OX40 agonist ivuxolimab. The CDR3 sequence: CASKEVDDTGELFF. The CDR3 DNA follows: TGTGCCAGCAAGGAGGTAGACGACACCGGGGAGCTGTTTTTT.